One sample yielded the 24 T cell receptor beta chains listed below, sequenced in a study of T cells in Graves' hyperthyroidism and ophthalmopathy. Using RNA transcripts as the source, TCR beta CDR3 regions were amplified. Using the HTBI primer set, a first-round RT-PCR was run on the TCR CDR3. TCRdb passed the multiplex PCR reads through MiXCR, listing each CDR3 protein once. The sample lists about 720,000 distinct CDR3 sequences; about 16% were seen once. The sequenced material came from blood. These TCRs come from a young man with Graves' hyperthyroidism.

This clonotype was detected many times. The J gene is TRBJ1-4, the V gene TRBV28; D gene unclear. V gave up 2 bases and J gave up 4 bases, with 8 bases separating them. Germline CDR1 MDHEN, CDR2 SYDVKM. CDR3 length: 14 residues. CDR3 loop: CASSLIPGNEKLFF. The CDR3 region has the DNA TGTGCCAGCAGTTTAATCCCCGGTAATGAAAAACTGTTTTTT.

This clonotype was detected ten times or more. The chain employs TRBV18 and TRBJ1-1; maybe TRBD1 (5 bases). Germline CDR1 and CDR2: KGHSH and LQKENI. The CDR3 runs to 14 residues. Trimming took 5 bases from V and 2 from J, leaving 12 bases between them. CDR3 nucleotides: TGTGCCAGCTCAGACGGGACGGATAACACTGAAGCTTTCTTT. Translation gives CASSDGTDNTEAFF.

In this sample, this clonotype turned up a few times. The chain carries TRBV15 and TRBJ1-2, with D uncertain. Trimming removed 1 base from V and 4 bases from J, with 10 bases in between. From germline, CDR1 is LNHNV and CDR2 YYDKDF (reference sequence). This CDR3 comprises 14 residues. DNA of the CDR3: TGTGCCACCAGCAGAGTTGGGGAACCCTATGGCTACACCTTC. Translated: CATSRVGEPYGYTF.

In this sample, this clonotype turned up many times. The rearrangement joins TRBV12-3 or TRBV12-4 to TRBJ1-1, with 7 bases aligning to TRBD1. V shed 3 bases and J 0 bases; nucleotides not matched to a gene: 7. This CDR3 is built from 16 residues. CDR3: CASSLDRRRMNTEAFF. CDR3 DNA sequence: TGTGCCAGCAGTTTGGACAGGAGGCGTATGAACACTGAAGCTTTCTTT.

This chain joins TRBV30 and TRBJ2-1; D unclear. Germline V gene data show CDR1 as GTSNPN and CDR2 as SVGIG (reference sequence). V lost 4 bases to trimming and J lost 4 bases, with 5 bases between them. The CDR3 totals 11 residues. The chain's CDR3 is CAWTDYNEQFF. DNA of the CDR3: TGTGCCTGGACAGATTACAATGAGCAGTTCTTC.

This clonotype was seen only a few times. The chain uses TRBV7-2 and TRBJ1-5; 7 positions agree with TRBD1. The length of the CDR3 is 14 residues. Germline V gene sequence: CDR1 SGHTA, CDR2 FQGNSA. With V trimmed by 2 bases and J by 7 bases, 5 bases remained unmatched. CDR3 nucleotides: TGTGCCAGCAGCTTAAAGGGGGCGGGGCAGCCCCAGCATTTT. It translates to CASSLKGAGQPQHF.

This clonotype was observed many times. This sequence joins TRBV11-1 and TRBJ1-1, with 7 nucleotides matching TRBD1. The V segment lost 5 bases and the J segment 4 bases; nucleotides outside the gene matches: 7. This CDR3 comprises 14 residues. Germline CDR1 and CDR2: SGHAT and FQDESV (reference sequence). The CDR3 region is CASSADRAGTEAFF. The CDR3 region has the DNA TGTGCCAGCAGCGCAGACAGGGCGGGCACTGAAGCTTTCTTT. Full variable domain (missing parts from reference TRBV11-1 and TRBJ1-1): EAEVAQSPRYKITEKSQAVAFWCDPISGHATLYWYRQILGQGPELLVQFQDESVVDDSQLPKDRFSAERLKGVDSTLKIQPAELGDSAMYLCASSADRAGTEAFFGQGTRLTVV.

This clonotype has at least ten counts. This chain joins TRBV28 and TRBJ1-1; tentative D call: TRBD1 (6 bases). The V gene's germline CDR1 is MDHEN and CDR2 SYDVKM. The ends were cut back, 2 bases at V and 5 bases at J, with 9 bases in the middle. CDR3 length: 13 residues. In DNA, the CDR3 is TGTGCCAGCAGTTTAATAGGGACAACTGAAGCTTTCTTT. This codes for CASSLIGTTEAFF.

This clonotype was recorded a few times. The chain uses TRBV5-1 and TRBJ2-3; 8 bases match TRBD2. CDR1 SGHRS and CDR2 YFSETQ come from the germline V gene. Germline trimming cut 3 bases from V and 2 bases from J; bases unmatched to any gene: 11. The CDR3 length is 17 residues. This chain's CDR3 is CASSSRTSPLYTDTQYF. In DNA, the CDR3 is TGCGCCAGCAGCTCTCGGACTAGCCCCCTTTACACAGATACGCAGTATTTT.

The sample holds a few counts of this clonotype. This chain uses TRBV14 with TRBJ2-3; TRBD1 is a possible D gene (7 bases). The CDR3 consists of 12 residues. The germline gives CDR1 SGHDN, CDR2 FVKESK. V was pared by 5 bases and J by 11 bases, with 14 bases between. CDR3 nucleotide sequence: TGTGCCAGCAGCGCACAGGGGAGGAGGCAGTATTTT. Translation gives CASSAQGRRQYF.

This rearrangement joins TRBV19 to TRBJ2-1, with TRBD2 matching 9 bases. Germline trimming cut 4 bases from V and 6 bases from J; bases unmatched to any gene: 10. The CDR3 runs 16 residues. The germline gives CDR1 LNHDA, CDR2 SQIVND (reference sequence). The CDR3 DNA follows: TGTGCCAGTAGTACATTAGCGGGAGCGCCCTCCAATGAGCAGTTCTTC. Its translation: CASSTLAGAPSNEQFF. The full variable domain, in which reference TRBV19 and TRBJ2-1 provide the parts outside the CDR3, is DGGITQSPKYLFRKEGQNVTLSCEQNLNHDAMYWYRQDPGQGLRLIYYSQIVNDFQKGDIAEGYSVSREKKESFPLTVTSAQKNPTAFYLCASSTLAGAPSNEQFFGPGTRLTVL.

The chain links TRBV12-3 or TRBV12-4 to TRBJ2-4; D possibly uses TRBD1 or TRBD2 (5 bases each). The CDR3 sequence is 16 residues long. Trimming shortened V by 5 bases and J by 0 bases, and 14 bases separated the two germline ends. In nucleotides, the CDR3 is TGTGCCAGCAGTACGATCCGGGACGGAGCCAAAAACATTCAGTACTTC. Amino acid sequence: CASSTIRDGAKNIQYF.

The sample holds one count of this clonotype. This rearrangement joins TRBV6-2 or TRBV6-3 to TRBJ1-2, with D possibly TRBD1 on 5 matching bases. The germline V gene has CDR1 MNHEY and CDR2 SVGEGT. Trimming cost V 2 bases and J 4 bases, with 17 bases left between them. The CDR3 extends over 16 amino acids. The CDR3 bases are TGTGCCAGCAGTTACCATGGTGTGGAAAGGGGCTATGGCTACACCTTC. It specifies CASSYHGVERGYGYTF.

This clonotype was counted only a few times. The J gene is TRBJ2-2, the V gene TRBV6-4, with D hard to call. Trimming removed 3 bases from V and 1 base from J, with 9 bases in between. The CDR3 is 15 amino acids. The germline CDR1 and CDR2 sequences are MRHNA and SNTAGT. The CDR3 region has the DNA TGTGCCAGCAGTGAAAGGGCAGAGAACACCGGGGAGCTGTTTTTT. Protein product: CASSERAENTGELFF.

This clonotype was counted many times. The junction and the germline gene differ at one end; a read error may be behind it. This chain joins TRBV18 and TRBJ2-7, with TRBD2 matching over 11 bases. Germline V gene sequence: CDR1 KGHSH, CDR2 LQKENI. The CDR3 runs 15 residues. The CDR3 loop reads CASSPLAGVSYEQYF. The CDR3 nucleotides read TGTGCCAGCTCCCCACTAGCGGGAGTCTCCTACGAGCAGTACTTC.

V gene TRBV5-4 combines with J gene TRBJ1-1; no clear D gene. The V gene lost 2 bases and the J gene lost 5 bases, with 10 bases spanning the gap. The CDR3 is 13 amino acids. The germline gives CDR1 SGHNT, CDR2 YYREEE (reference sequence). In DNA, the CDR3 is TGTGCCAGCAGCTTACCTGTCGGGACTGAAGCTTTCTTT. Protein product: CASSLPVGTEAFF.

In this sample, this clonotype turned up many times. CDR3 nucleotide sequence: TGTGCCAGCAGCCCCGGGACAGGCCGGGTAGATACGCAGTATTTT. Its translation: CASSPGTGRVDTQYF. The chain employs TRBV7-9 and TRBJ2-3, with 8 bases that match TRBD1. J was trimmed by 5 bases and V by 5 bases; bases with no gene match: 9. Germline CDR1 reads SEHNR; CDR2 reads FQNEAQ (reference sequence). The length of the CDR3 is 15 residues.

This clonotype has at least ten counts. The chain combines TRBV7-9 with TRBJ2-7; D is uncertain. The CDR3 length is 12 residues. Trimming shortened V by 5 bases and J by 1 base, and 6 bases separated the two germline ends. Germline assignment: CDR1 SEHNR and CDR2 FQNEAQ (reference sequence). In nucleotides, the CDR3 is TGTGCCAGCAGCAAGGTGTCCTACGAGCAGTACTTC. It translates to CASSKVSYEQYF.

This clonotype was seen only a few times. The chain employs TRBV29-1 and TRBJ2-7; perhaps TRBD1 as D (6 bases). The CDR3 contains 14 residues. The V end lost 4 bases, the J end lost 6 bases, and 19 bases lay between the germline ends. Germline values: CDR1 SQVTM, CDR2 ANQGSEA. The CDR3 nucleotides are TGCAGCGTTGGAAAAACGAACAGGGTGGCCGAGCAGTACTTC. Protein: CSVGKTNRVAEQYF.

This clonotype was seen repeatedly, ten times or more. The chain recombines TRBV28 with TRBJ1-5, with D tentatively TRBD1 (5 bases). The V gene lost 4 bases and the J gene lost 7 bases, with 17 bases spanning the gap. There are 15 residues in the CDR3. Germline CDR1 and CDR2: MDHEN and SYDVKM. CDR3: CASSSAAGGVQPQHF. The CDR3 region has the DNA TGTGCCAGCAGTTCGGCCGCCGGGGGAGTCCAGCCCCAGCATTTT.

This sequence joins TRBV9 and TRBJ2-3; TRBD1 might be the D (6 bases). The CDR3 is 14 amino acids. Between the trimmed V and J ends, which lost 3 bases and 4 bases, there was a span of 12 bases. CDR1 is SGDLS, CDR2 YYNGEE, per germline. CDR3 loop: CASSAREGADTQYF. In DNA, the CDR3 is TGTGCCAGCAGCGCCCGAGAGGGGGCAGATACGCAGTATTTT.

This clonotype showed up many times. The V and J genes are TRBV12-3 or TRBV12-4 and TRBJ1-2; the match to TRBD1 covers 7 bases. V shed 1 base, J shed 4 bases, and the junction held 3 bases outside the gene matches. The CDR3 has 14 amino acids. The CDR3 nucleotides are TGTGCCAGCAGTTTAGAGGGGGCGGCCTATGGCTACACCTTC. Its translation is CASSLEGAAYGYTF.

In this sample, this clonotype turned up many times. J is TRBJ2-7 and V is TRBV30, with 11 nucleotides matching TRBD2. This CDR3 comprises 18 residues. The germline V gene has CDR1 GTSNPN and CDR2 SVGIG (reference sequence). Trimming took 0 bases from V and 0 from J; bases not matched to a gene: 10. CDR3 nucleotide sequence: TGTGCCTGGAGTGTCCTCCGAACTAGCGGGAGTATCTCCTACGAGCAGTACTTC. Its protein is CAWSVLRTSGSISYEQYF.

This chain uses TRBV3-1 with TRBJ2-1, with 7 positions matching TRBD2. The CDR3 spans 14 residues. The germline gives CDR1 LGHDT, CDR2 YNNKEL (reference sequence). J gave up 5 bases and V 1 base, and 2 bases lay outside the gene matches. Here the CDR3 reads CASSQGAGDNEQFF. As DNA, the CDR3 is TGTGCCAGCAGCCAAGGTGCGGGAGACAATGAGCAGTTCTTC.